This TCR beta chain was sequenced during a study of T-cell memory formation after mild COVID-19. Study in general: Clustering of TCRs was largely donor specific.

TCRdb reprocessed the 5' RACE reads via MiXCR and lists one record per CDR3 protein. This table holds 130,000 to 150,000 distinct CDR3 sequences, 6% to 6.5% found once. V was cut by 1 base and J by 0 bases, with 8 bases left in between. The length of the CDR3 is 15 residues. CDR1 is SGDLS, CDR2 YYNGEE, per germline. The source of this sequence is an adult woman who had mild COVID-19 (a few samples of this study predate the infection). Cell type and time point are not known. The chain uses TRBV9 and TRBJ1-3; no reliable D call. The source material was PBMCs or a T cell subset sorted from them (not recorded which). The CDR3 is CASSVSSFSGNTIYF. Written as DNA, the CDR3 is TGTGCCAGCAGCGTAAGCAGCTTCTCTGGAAACACCATATATTTT.